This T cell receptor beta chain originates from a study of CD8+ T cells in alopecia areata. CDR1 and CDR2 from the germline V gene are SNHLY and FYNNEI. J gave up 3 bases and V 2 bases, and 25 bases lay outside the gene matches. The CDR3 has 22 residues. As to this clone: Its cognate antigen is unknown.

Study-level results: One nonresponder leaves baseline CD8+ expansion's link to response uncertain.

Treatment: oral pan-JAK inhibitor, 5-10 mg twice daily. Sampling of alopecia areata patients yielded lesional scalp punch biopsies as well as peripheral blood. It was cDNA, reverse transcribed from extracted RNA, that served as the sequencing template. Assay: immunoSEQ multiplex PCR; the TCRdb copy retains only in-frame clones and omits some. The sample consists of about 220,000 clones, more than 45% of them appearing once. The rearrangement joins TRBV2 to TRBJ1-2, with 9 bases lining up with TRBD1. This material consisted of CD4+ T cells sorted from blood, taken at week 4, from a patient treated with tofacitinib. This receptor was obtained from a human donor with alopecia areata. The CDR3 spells CASSERAQTNMHTGGLDYGYTF. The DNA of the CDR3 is TGTGCCAGCAGTGAACGTGCCCAGACCAACATGCACACAGGGGGCCTTGACTATGGCTACACCTTC.